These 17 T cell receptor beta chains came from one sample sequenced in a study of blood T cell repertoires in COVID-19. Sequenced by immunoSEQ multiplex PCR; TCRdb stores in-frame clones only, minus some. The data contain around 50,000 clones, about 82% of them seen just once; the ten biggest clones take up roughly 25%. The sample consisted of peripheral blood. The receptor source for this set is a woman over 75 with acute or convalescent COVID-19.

CDR3 coding DNA: TGTGCCAGCAGCCTTCGTGGCGGGAGGAAAGGCAATGAGCAGTTCTTC. This translates into CASSLRGGRKGNEQFF. V gene TRBV3-1 (or the pseudogene TRBV3-2) combines with J gene TRBJ2-1; 8 bases are shared with TRBD2. V lost 4 bases, J lost 6 bases, and 11 bases stayed unmatched. The CDR3 sequence is 16 residues long. Germline CDR1 reads LGHDT; CDR2 reads YNNKEL (reference sequence).

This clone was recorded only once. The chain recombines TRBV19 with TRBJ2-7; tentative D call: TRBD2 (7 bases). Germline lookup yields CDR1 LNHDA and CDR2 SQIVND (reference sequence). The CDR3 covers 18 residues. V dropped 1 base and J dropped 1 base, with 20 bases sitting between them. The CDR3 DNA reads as TGTGCCAGTAGTATAGGGCCCTCTCGGGGGGCGTCTTCCTACGAGCAGTACTTC. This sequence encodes CASSIGPSRGASSYEQYF.

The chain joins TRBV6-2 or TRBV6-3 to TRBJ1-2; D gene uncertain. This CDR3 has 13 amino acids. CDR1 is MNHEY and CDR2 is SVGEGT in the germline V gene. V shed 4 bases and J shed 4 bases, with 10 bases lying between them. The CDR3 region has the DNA TGTGCCAGCAGTTTTACAAGAGGCTATGGCTACACCTTC. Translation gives CASSFTRGYGYTF.

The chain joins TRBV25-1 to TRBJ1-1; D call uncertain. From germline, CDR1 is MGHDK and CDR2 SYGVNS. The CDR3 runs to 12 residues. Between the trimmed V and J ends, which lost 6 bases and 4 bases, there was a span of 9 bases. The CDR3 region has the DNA TGTGCCAGCAGCGACCGGGGCACTGAAGCTTTCTTT. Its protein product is CASSDRGTEAFF. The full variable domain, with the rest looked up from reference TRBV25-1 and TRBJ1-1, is EADIYQTPRYLVIGTGKKITLECSQTMGHDKMYWYQQDPGMELHLIHYSYGVNSTEKGDLSSESTVSRIRTEHFPLTLESARPSHTSQYLCASSDRGTEAFFGQGTRLTVV.

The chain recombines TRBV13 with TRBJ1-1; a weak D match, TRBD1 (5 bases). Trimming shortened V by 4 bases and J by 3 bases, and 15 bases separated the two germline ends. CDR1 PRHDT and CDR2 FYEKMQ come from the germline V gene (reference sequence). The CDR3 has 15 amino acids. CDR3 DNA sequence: TGTGCCAGCAGCTATTCCGGGACGGGGGACACTGAAGCTTTCTTT. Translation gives CASSYSGTGDTEAFF.

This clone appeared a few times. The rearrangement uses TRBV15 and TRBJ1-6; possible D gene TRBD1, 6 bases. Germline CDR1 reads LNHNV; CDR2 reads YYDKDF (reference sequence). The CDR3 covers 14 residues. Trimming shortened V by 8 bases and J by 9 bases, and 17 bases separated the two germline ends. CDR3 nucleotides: TGTGCCACCGAGGCTTGGGGGGGCGGTTCACCCCTCCACTTT. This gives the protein CATEAWGGGSPLHF.

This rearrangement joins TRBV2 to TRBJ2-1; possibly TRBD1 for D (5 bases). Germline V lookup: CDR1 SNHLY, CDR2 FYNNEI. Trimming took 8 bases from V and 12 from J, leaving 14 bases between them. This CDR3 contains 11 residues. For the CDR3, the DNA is TGTGCCAGCTTGCTAGGGGCTGTGCAGTTCTTC. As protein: CASLLGAVQFF.

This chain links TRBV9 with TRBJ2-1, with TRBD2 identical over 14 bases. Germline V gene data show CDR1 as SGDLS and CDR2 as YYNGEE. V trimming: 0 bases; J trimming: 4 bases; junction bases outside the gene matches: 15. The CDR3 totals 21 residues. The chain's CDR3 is CASSVALDTVTSGRGYNEQFF. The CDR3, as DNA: TGTGCCAGCAGCGTAGCACTAGATACGGTGACTAGCGGGAGGGGGTACAATGAGCAGTTCTTC. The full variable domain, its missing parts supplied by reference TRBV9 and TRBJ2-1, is DSGVTQTPKHLITATGQRVTLRCSPRSGDLSVYWYQQSLDQGLQFLIQYYNGEERAKGNILERFSAQQFPDLHSELNLSSLELGDSALYFCASSVALDTVTSGRGYNEQFFGPGTRLTVL.

CDR3 protein: CATSRGLDTEAFF. CDR3 nucleotides: TGTGCCACCTCGAGGGGGCTTGACACTGAAGCTTTCTTT. The J gene is TRBJ1-1, the V gene TRBV12-3 or TRBV12-4, with 7 bases aligning to TRBD1. The length of the CDR3 is 13 residues. J gave up 3 bases and V 10 bases, and 8 bases lay outside the gene matches.

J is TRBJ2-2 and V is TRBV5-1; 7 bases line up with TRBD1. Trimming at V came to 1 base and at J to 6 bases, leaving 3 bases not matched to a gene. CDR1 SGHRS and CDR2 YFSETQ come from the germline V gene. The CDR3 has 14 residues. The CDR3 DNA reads TGCGCCAGCAGCTTGTTTCAGGGGGCCGGGGAGCTGTTTTTT. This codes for CASSLFQGAGELFF.

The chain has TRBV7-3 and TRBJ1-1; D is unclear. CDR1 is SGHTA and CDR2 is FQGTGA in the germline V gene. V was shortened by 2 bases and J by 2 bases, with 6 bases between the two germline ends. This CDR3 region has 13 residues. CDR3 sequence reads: CASSLGANTEAFF. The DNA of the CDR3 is TGTGCCAGCAGCTTAGGAGCTAACACTGAAGCTTTCTTT.

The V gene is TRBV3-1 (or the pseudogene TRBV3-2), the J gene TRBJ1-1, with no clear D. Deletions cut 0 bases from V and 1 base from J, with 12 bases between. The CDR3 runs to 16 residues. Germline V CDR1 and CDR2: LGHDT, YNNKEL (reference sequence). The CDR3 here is CASSQDYLRANTEAFF. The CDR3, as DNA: TGTGCCAGCAGCCAAGATTATTTGCGGGCGAACACTGAAGCTTTCTTT.

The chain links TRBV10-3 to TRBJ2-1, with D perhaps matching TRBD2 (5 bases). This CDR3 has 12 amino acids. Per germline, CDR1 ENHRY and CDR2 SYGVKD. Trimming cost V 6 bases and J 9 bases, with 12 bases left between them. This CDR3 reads CAIRSSIGEQFF. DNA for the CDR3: TGTGCCATCAGGTCTAGCATCGGTGAGCAGTTCTTC.

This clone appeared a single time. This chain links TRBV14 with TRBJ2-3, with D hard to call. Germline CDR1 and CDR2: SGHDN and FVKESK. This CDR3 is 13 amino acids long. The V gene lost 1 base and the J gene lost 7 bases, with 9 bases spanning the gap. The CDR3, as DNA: TGTGCCAGCAGCCAAGTCCCCACTCATACGCAGTATTTT. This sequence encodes CASSQVPTHTQYF.

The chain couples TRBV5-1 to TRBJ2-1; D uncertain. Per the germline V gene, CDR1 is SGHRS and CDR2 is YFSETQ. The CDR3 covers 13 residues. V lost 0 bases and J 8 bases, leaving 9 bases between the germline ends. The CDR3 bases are TGCGCCAGCAGCTTGGACAACCCGCATGAGCAGTTCTTC. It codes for CASSLDNPHEQFF.

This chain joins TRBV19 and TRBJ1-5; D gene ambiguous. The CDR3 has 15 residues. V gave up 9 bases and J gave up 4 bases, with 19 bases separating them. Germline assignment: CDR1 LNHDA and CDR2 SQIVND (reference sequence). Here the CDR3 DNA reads TGTGCCAGCCAGACGTTGGGCGGGAGTAATCAGCCCCAGCATTTT. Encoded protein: CASQTLGGSNQPQHF.

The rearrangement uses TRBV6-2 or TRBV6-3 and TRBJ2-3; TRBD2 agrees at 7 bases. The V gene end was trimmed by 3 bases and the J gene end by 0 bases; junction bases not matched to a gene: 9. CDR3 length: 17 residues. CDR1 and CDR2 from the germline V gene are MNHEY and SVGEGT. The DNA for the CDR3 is TGTGCCAGCAGTTATAGTCCCCAGCGGGGAAGCACAGATACGCAGTATTTT. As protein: CASSYSPQRGSTDTQYF.